The entry that follows covers one TCR beta chain sequence. As yet, its antigen is unknown. The PCR ran on 60 Vbeta and 13 Jbeta primers. Produced via immunoSEQ multiplex PCR; TCRdb's table is partial and in-frame only. The data show roughly 120,000 clones, with 76% seen just once and around an eighth held by the top ten. The CDR3 consists of 16 residues. CDR1 is MNHNS, CDR2 SASEGT, per germline. The germline V and J ends were trimmed by 2 bases and 4 bases, with 15 bases remaining between them. The record originates from a study of cytomegalovirus exposure and HLA in healthy donors. Looking at the study overall: One earlier analysis, a look at 150 million to 200 million T cells, found fewer than 140 million unique TCR beta sequences. Study-level findings and limits: When analyzed later, the rates of TCR association showed variation by HLA locus, with DRB1 the most and HLA-C the fewest. CMV serostatus was the sole immune exposure data available.

The donors comprised healthy bone marrow donors. The TCR was taken from a man aged 25-40 years in good health and CMV-seropositive. The chain recombines TRBV6-1 with TRBJ1-3, with a possible D match to TRBD1 (6 bases). Sequencing input: PBMCs. CDR3 nucleotide sequence: TGTGCCAGCAGTGAACTGGCAGGGGATTCGGGAAACACCATATATTTT. It is translated as CASSELAGDSGNTIYF.